This T cell receptor beta chain was identified in a study of CD8+ T cells in alopecia areata. J lost 0 bases, V lost 8 bases, and 8 bases had no gene match. Germline values: CDR1 SGHVS, CDR2 FQNEAQ. This CDR3 is 15 amino acids long. Note on this clone: Its specificity is unknown.

Treatment here: oral pan-JAK inhibitor, 5-10 mg twice daily. PBMCs were stained for CD3, CD4 and CD8, and CD4+ and CD8+ T cells were sorted. Extracted RNA was reverse transcribed into cDNA, the sequencing template. The method was immunoSEQ multiplex PCR; TCRdb's version includes in-frame clones alone and lacks a portion of them. Of about 200,000 clones listed, 60% are singletons. General study results and limits: It was less clear whether patients shared TCRs than it was in mice, possibly because of HLA.

Material: CD4+ T cells sorted from blood, obtained at week 24, from a patient treated with tofacitinib. The chain employs TRBV7-8 and TRBJ2-5, with 8 nucleotides matching TRBD2. The clonotype comes from a human donor with alopecia areata. The CDR3 sequence is CASSGGGSYQETQYF. In nucleotides, the CDR3 is TGTGCCAGCTCCGGGGGGGGTTCGTACCAAGAGACCCAGTACTTC.